The clone carrying this T cell receptor beta chain has just a few counts. Unique molecular identifiers were used in preparing the TCRbeta library. TCRdb reprocessed the PCR reads with MiXCR, giving one entry per CDR3 protein. Among just under 250,000 distinct CDR3 sequences listed, roughly 24% were seen once. The data originate from a study of T-cell reconstitution after alpha-beta-depleted transplantation in children. Germline-derived CDR1 and CDR2 are PRHDT and FYEKMQ (reference sequence). The CDR3 totals 15 residues. V was cut by 2 bases and J by 3 bases, with 14 bases left in between. The chain has TRBV13 and TRBJ2-7; possible D gene TRBD1, 6 bases. This receptor was taken from a girl aged 2-15 years with Fanconi anemia, due to receive a stem cell transplant. The sequencing used PBMCs, collected before TCRalphabeta/CD19-depleted stem cell transplant. The CDR3 is CASSLKGEGDYEQYF. In DNA form, the CDR3 reads TGTGCCAGCAGCTTAAAGGGTGAGGGGGACTACGAGCAGTACTTC.